Described below is a single TCR beta chain sequence and its context. Its cognate antigen is unknown. The assay was run at survey level. Method: immunoSEQ multiplex PCR; TCRdb's copy keeps in-frame clones and lacks some. The sample shows roughly 23,000 clones, roughly 82% of them seen only once. The germline gives CDR1 SGHRS, CDR2 YFSETQ. Unmatched junction bases numbered 6, after V lost 5 bases and J lost 5 bases. This CDR3 region has 13 residues. This sample is drawn from a study of STAT5B mutations in CD4+ large granular lymphocyte leukemia. Across the study: Healthy donors showed HLA-associated enrichment of the CDR3 'QG' motif.

Study results and limitations: Main leukemic clonotypes were patient-specific, but 20% to 25% appeared at low frequency elsewhere.

The sequence was collected from a human donor in good health. The rearrangement uses TRBV5-1 and TRBJ1-1, with 7 bases fitting TRBD1. What was sequenced was CD4+ T cells from blood buffy coats. The CDR3 nucleotides read TGCGCCAGCAGTTACAGGGGAGGTACTGAAGCTTTCTTT. Its translation: CASSYRGGTEAFF.